The entry below describes one TCR beta chain. The sample is drawn from a study of CD8+CD57+ T cells in acquired aplastic anemia. V was shortened by 8 bases and J by 3 bases, with 14 bases between the two germline ends. There are 14 residues in the CDR3. Those patients picked for sequencing had displayed CD8+CD57+ cell expansion on flow cytometry. For CDR3 and TCR beta VDJ profiling, genomic DNA was the template used. Each CDR3 protein gets one entry after TCRdb re-called the reads with MiXCR. The table records around 180,000 distinct CDR3 sequences, less than 60% of them present only once. Sequencing used sorted CD4+, CD8+, or CD8+CD57+ T cells (not recorded which) from PBMCs. The receptor was isolated from a human donor with aplastic anemia. The chain couples TRBV12-3 or TRBV12-4 to TRBJ2-1; the D gene is possibly TRBD1 (6 bases). The CDR3 DNA sequence: TGTGCCAGCTCGGGACAAACTTTCTACAATGAGCAGTTCTTC. This codes for CASSGQTFYNEQFF.